The clone carrying this T cell receptor (beta chain) turned up a few times. This record belongs to a study of T-cell reconstitution after alpha-beta-depleted transplantation in children. Library preparation (for TCRbeta) was performed with unique molecular identifiers. MiXCR, applied by TCRdb to the PCR reads, yields one record per CDR3 protein. In the table there are about 340,000 distinct CDR3 sequences, about 9.4% of which are singletons. This CDR3 region has 15 residues. V lost 5 bases, J lost 6 bases, and 5 bases stayed unmatched. Germline V gives CDR1 SGHTA, CDR2 FQGNSA. The rearrangement uses TRBV7-2 and TRBJ1-5; 12 bases are shared with TRBD1. The clonotype comes from a human donor who donated a stem cell graft to a child with acute lymphoblastic leukemia. Sequencing used PBMCs from the stem cell graft donor, obtained from the stem cell graft. The CDR3 is CASSGTGGAGQPQHF. Here the CDR3 DNA reads TGTGCCAGCAGCGGGACAGGGGGCGCGGGTCAGCCCCAGCATTTT.